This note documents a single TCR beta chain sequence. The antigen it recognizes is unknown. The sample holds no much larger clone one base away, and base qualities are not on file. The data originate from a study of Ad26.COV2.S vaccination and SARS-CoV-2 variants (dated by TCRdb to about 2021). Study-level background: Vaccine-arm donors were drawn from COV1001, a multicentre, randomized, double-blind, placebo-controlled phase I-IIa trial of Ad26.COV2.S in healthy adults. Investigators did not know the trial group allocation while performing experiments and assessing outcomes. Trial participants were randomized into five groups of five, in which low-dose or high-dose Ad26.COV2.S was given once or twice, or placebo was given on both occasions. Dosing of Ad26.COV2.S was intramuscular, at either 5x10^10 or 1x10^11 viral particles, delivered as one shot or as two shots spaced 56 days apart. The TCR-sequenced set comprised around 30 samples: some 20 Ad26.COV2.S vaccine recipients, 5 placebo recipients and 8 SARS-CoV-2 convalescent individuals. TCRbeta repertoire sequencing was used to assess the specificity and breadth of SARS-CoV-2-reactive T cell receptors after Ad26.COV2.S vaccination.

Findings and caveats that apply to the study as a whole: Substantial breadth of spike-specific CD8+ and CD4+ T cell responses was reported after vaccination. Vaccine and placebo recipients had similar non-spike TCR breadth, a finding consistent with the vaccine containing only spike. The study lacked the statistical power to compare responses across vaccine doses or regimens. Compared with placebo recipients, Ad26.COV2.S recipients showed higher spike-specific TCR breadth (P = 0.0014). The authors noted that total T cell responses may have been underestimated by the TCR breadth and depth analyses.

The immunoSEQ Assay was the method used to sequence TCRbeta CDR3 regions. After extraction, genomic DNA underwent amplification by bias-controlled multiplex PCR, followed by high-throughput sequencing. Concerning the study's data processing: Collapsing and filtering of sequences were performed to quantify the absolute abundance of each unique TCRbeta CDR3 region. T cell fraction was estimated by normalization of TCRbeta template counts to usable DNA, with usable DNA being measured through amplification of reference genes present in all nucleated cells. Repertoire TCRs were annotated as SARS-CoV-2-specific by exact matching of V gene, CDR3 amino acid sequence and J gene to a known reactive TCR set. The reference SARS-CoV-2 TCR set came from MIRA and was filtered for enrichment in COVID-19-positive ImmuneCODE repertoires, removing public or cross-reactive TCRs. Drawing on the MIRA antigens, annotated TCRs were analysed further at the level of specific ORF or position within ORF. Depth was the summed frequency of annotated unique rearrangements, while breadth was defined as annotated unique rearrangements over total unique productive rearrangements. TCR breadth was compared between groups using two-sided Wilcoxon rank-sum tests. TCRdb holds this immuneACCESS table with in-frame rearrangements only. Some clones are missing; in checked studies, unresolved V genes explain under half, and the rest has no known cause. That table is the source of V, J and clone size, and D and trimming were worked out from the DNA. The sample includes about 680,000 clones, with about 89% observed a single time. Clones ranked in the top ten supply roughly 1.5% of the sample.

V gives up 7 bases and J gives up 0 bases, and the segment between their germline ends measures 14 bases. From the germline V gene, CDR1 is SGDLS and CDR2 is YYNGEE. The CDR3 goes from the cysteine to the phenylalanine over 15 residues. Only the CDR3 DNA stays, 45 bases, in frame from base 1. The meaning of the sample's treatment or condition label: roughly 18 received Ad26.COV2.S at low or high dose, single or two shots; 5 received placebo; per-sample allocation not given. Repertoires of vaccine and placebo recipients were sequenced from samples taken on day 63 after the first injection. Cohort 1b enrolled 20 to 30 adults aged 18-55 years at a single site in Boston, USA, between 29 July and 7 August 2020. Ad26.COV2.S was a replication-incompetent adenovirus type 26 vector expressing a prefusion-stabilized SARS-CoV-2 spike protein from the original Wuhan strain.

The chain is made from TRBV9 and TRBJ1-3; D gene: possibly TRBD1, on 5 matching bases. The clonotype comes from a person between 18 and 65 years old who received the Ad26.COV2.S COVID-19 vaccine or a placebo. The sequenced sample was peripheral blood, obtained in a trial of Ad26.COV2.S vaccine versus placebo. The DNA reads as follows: TGTGCCAGCTCACGAACAGGCCCCTCTGGAAACACCATATATTTT. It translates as CASSRTGPSGNTIYF.